This TCR beta chain was captured by sequencing in a study of blood T cell repertoires in COVID-19. Study information: Whether acute or convalescent, the COVID-19 samples came from the United States, Italy and Spain. The cDNA or gDNA used as material had been derived from T cells, B-cell-depleted T cells, or PBMCs.

The CDR3 runs to 12 residues. Germline V CDR1 and CDR2: SGHTA, FQGNSA. V trimming: 10 bases; J trimming: 2 bases; junction bases outside the gene matches: 5. Per the original methods: Researchers report that nucleated cell counts were estimated from reference gene primer amplification. The table came from immunoSEQ multiplex PCR; TCRdb's copy has only in-frame clones and leaves some out. The V and J calls and clone size come from that table; D and trimming were worked out from the DNA. The data hold 52,000 or so clones, with roughly 80% observed a single time. The sequencing sample was made of peripheral blood. The chain couples TRBV7-2 to TRBJ2-7, with 7 positions matching TRBD1. The origin of this receptor is a human donor in a cohort sampled during active or convalescent COVID-19. In DNA form, the CDR3 reads TGTGCCACCAAGGGGGCTACCTACGAGCAGTACTTC. Protein: CATKGATYEQYF.